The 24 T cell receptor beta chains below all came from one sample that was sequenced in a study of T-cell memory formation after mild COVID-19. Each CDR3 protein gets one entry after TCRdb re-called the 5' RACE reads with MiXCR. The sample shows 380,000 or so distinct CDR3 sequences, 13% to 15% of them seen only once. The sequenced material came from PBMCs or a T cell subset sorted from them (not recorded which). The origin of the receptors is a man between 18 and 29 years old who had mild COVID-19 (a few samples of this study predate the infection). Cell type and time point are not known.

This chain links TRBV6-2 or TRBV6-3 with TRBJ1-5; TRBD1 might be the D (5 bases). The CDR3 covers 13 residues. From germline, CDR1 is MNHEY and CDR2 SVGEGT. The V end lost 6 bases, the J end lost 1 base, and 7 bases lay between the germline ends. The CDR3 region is CASRRQSNQPQHF. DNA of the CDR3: TGTGCCAGCAGAAGACAGAGCAATCAGCCCCAGCATTTT.

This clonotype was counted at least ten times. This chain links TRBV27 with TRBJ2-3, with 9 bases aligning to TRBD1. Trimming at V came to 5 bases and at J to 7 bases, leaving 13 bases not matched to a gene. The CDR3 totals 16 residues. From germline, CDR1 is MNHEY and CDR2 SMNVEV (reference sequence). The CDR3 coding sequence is TGTGCCAGCAGTAAAGCGGGACAGGGACGTCAATATACGCAGTATTTT. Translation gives CASSKAGQGRQYTQYF.

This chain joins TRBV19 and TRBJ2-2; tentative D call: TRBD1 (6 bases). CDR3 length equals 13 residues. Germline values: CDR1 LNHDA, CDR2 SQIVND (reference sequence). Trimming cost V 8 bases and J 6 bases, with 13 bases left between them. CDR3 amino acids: CASESRGSGELFF. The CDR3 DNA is TGTGCCAGTGAATCCAGGGGATCCGGGGAGCTGTTTTTT.

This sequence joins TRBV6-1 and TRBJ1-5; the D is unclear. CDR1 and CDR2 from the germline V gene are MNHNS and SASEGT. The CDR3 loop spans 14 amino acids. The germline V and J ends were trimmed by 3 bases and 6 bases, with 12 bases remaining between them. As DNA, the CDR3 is TGTGCCAGCAGTGACACTTGGCGGAGTCAGCCCCAGCATTTT. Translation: CASSDTWRSQPQHF.

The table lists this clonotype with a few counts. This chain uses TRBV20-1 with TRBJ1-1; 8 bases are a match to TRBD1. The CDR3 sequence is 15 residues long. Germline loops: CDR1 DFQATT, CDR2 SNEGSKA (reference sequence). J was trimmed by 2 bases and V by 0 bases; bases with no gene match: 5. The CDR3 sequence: CSARDRTGLNTEAFF. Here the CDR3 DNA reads TGCAGTGCTAGAGACCGGACAGGGCTTAACACTGAAGCTTTCTTT.

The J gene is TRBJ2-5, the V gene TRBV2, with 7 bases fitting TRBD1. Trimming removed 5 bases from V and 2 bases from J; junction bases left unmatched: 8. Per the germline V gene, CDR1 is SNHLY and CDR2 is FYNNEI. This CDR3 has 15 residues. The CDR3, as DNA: TGTGCCAGCAGTTGGGACAGATCAATACAAGAGACCCAGTACTTC. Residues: CASSWDRSIQETQYF.

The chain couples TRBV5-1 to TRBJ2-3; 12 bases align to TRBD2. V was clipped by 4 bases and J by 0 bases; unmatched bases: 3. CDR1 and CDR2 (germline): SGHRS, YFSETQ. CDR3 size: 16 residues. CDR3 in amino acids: CASSNGLAGSTDTQYF. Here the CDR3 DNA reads TGCGCCAGCAGCAACGGACTAGCGGGGAGCACAGATACGCAGTATTTT.

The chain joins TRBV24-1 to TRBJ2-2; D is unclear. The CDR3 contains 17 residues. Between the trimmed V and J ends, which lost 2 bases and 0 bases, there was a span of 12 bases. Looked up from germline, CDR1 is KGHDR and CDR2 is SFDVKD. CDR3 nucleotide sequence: TGTGCCACCAGTGATTCTAGTCCACGGACGAACACCGGGGAGCTGTTTTTT. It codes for CATSDSSPRTNTGELFF.

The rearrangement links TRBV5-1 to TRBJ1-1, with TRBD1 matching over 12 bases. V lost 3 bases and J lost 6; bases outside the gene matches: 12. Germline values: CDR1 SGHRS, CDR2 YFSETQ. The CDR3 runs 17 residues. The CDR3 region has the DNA TGCGCCAGCAGCTCCCCCGGGGGACAGGGGGCTCGGGCTGAAGCTTTCTTT. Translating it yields CASSSPGGQGARAEAFF.

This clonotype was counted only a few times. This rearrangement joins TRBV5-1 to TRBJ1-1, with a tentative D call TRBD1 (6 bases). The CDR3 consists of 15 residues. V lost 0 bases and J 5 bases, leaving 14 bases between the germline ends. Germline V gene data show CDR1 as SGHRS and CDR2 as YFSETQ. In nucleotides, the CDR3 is TGCGCCAGCAGCTTGGGCCAGGGACATACGACTGAAGCTTTCTTT. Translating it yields CASSLGQGHTTEAFF. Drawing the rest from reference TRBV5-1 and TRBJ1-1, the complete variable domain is KAGVTQTPRYLIKTRGQQVTLSCSPISGHRSVSWYQQTPGQGLQFLFEYFSETQRNKGNFPGRFSGRQFSNSRSEMNVSTLELGDSALYLCASSLGQGHTTEAFFGQGTRLTVV.

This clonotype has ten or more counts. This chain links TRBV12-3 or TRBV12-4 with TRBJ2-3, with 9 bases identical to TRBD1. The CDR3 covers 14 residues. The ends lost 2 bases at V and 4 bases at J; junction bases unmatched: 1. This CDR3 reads CASSLTGGPDTQYF. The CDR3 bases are TGTGCCAGCAGTTTAACAGGGGGCCCAGATACGCAGTATTTT.

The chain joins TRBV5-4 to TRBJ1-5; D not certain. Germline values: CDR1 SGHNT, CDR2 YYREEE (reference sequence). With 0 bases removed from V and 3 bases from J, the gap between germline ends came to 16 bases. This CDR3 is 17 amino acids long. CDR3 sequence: CASSLGGGDFNNQPQHF. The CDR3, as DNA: TGTGCCAGCAGCTTGGGTGGAGGTGATTTTAACAATCAGCCCCAGCATTTT.

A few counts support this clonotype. CDR3 amino acids: CASSLATETYGYTF. The CDR3 DNA follows: TGTGCCAGCAGTTTAGCGACAGAAACCTATGGCTACACCTTC. The chain joins TRBV12-3 or TRBV12-4 to TRBJ1-2; D is perhaps TRBD1 (5 bases). Trimming took 0 bases from V and 4 from J, leaving 9 bases between them. This CDR3 spans 14 amino acids.

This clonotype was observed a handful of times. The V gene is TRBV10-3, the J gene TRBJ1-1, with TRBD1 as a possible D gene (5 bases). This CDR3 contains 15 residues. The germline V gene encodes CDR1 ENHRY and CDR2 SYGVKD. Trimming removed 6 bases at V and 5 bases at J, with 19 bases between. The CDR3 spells CAISDRAGLGTEAFF. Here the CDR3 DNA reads TGTGCCATCAGCGACAGAGCAGGATTGGGAACTGAAGCTTTCTTT.

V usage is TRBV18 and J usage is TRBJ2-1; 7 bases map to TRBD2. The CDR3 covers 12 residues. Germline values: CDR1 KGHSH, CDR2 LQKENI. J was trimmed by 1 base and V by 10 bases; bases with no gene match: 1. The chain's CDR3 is CATGGSYNEQFF. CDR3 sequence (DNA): TGTGCCACCGGGGGGTCCTACAATGAGCAGTTCTTC.

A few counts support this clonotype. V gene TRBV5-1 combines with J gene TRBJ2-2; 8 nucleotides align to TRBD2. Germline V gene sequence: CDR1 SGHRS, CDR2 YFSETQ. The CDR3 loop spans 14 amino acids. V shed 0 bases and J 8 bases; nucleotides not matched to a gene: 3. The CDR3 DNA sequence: TGCGCCAGCAGCTTGGGACTAGCGTCGGGGGAGCTGTTTTTT. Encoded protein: CASSLGLASGELFF. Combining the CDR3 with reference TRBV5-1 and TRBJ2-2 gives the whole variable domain KAGVTQTPRYLIKTRGQQVTLSCSPISGHRSVSWYQQTPGQGLQFLFEYFSETQRNKGNFPGRFSGRQFSNSRSEMNVSTLELGDSALYLCASSLGLASGELFFGEGSRLTVL.

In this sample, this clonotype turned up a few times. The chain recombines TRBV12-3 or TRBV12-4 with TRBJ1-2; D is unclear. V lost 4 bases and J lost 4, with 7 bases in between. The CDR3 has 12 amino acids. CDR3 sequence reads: CASSSSGYGYTF. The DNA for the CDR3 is TGTGCCAGCAGTTCGTCAGGCTATGGCTACACCTTC.

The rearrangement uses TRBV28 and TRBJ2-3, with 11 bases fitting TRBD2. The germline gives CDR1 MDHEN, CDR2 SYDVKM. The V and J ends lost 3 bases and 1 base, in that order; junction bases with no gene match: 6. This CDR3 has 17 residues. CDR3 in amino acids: CASSFGSGGGGTDTQYF. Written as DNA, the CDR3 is TGTGCCAGCAGTTTCGGTAGCGGGGGGGGCGGCACAGATACGCAGTATTTT.

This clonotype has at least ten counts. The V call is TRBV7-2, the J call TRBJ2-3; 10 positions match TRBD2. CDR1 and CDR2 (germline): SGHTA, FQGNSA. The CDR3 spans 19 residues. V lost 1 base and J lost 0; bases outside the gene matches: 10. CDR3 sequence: CASSLGLAGDPSSTDTQYF. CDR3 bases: TGTGCCAGCAGCTTAGGGCTAGCGGGGGACCCTTCTAGCACAGATACGCAGTATTTT.

CDR3 protein: CASSSRGQGRETQYF. CDR3 bases: TGTGCCAGTAGTAGCCGTGGACAGGGAAGGGAGACCCAGTACTTC. The chain recombines TRBV19 with TRBJ2-5, with 8 bases fitting TRBD1. The CDR3 sequence is 15 residues long. The germline CDR1 and CDR2 sequences are LNHDA and SQIVND (reference sequence). J was trimmed by 5 bases and V by 4 bases; bases with no gene match: 9.

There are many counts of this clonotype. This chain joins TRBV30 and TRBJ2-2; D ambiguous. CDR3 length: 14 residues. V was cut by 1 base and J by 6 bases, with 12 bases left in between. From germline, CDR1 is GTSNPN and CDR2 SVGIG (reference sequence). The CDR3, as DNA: TGTGCCTGGAGTGCGGCTCCGGAGTCCGGGGAGCTGTTTTTT. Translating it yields CAWSAAPESGELFF.

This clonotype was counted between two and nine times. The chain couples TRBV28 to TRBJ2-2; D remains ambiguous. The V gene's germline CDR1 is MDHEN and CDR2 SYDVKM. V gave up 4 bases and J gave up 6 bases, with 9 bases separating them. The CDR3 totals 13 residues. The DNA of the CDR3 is TGTGCCAGCAGTTCCTTCATGGCCGGGGAGCTGTTTTTT. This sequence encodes CASSSFMAGELFF. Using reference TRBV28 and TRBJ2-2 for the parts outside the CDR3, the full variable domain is DVKVTQSSRYLVKRTGEKVFLECVQDMDHENMFWYRQDPGLGLRLIYFSYDVKMKEKGDIPEGYSVSREKKERFSLILESASTNQTSMYLCASSSFMAGELFFGEGSRLTVL.

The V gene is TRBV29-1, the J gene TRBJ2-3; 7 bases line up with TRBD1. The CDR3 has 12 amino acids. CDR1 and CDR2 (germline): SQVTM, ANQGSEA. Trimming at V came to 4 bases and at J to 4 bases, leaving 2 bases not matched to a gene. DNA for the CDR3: TGCAGCGTTGTCGACAGGGCAGATACGCAGTATTTT. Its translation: CSVVDRADTQYF.

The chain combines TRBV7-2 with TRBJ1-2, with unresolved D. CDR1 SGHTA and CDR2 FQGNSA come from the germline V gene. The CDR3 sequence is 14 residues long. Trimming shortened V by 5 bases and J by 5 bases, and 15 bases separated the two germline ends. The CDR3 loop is CASSADWSGYGYTF. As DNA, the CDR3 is TGTGCCAGCAGCGCCGACTGGTCGGGGTATGGCTACACCTTC.